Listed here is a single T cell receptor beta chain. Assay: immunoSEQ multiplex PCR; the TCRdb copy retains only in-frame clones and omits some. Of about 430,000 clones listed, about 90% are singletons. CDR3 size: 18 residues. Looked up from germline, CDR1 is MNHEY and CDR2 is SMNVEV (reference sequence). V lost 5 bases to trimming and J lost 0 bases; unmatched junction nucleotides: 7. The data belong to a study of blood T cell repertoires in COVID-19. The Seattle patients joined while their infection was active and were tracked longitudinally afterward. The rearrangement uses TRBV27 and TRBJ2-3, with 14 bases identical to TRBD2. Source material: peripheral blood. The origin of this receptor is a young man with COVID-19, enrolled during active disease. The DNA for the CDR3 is TGTGCCAGCAGTCGACTAGCGGGGGGGATCCCTAGCACAGATACGCAGTATTTT. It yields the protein CASSRLAGGIPSTDTQYF.